These T cell receptor beta chains were read from a single sample in a study of blood T cells in healthy people across ages. TCRdb processed the 5' RACE reads anew with MiXCR; each CDR3 protein has one entry. The sample has 450,000 to 600,000 distinct CDR3 sequences, about 29% seen once. The sample was also linked to a second study, of T cells of mothers and their children.

Specimen: blood. The receptors shown here come from a boy aged 2-15 years in good health. The CDR3 runs from the conserved cysteine through the conserved F or W. D genes are given only for firm matches. Only part of the rows carry a size: once, few, many, or a class if the clone is expanded.

j_gene	d_gene	abundance	v_gene	CDR3aa	CDR3nt
TRBJ2-3	NA	few	TRBV7-3	CASSSRQGWPHRYSTDTQYF	TGTGCCAGCAGCTCCCGTCAGGGGTGGCCTCACCGCTACAGCACAGATACGCAGTATTTT
TRBJ2-5	TRBD1	NA	TRBV5-6	CASSEGQGFQETQYF	TGTGCCAGCAGCGAGGGACAGGGTTTCCAAGAGACCCAGTACTTC
TRBJ1-1	TRBD1	few	TRBV7-9	CASRDRGKGTEAFF	TGTGCCAGCAGAGACAGGGGAAAGGGGACTGAAGCTTTCTTT
TRBJ2-5	NA	few	TRBV10-3	CAISASVEEQYF	TGTGCCATCAGTGCTAGCGTGGAGGAGCAGTACTTC
TRBJ2-1	TRBD2	few	TRBV20-1	CSARDHGGALNEQFF	TGCAGTGCTAGAGATCACGGGGGGGCCCTAAATGAGCAGTTCTTC
TRBJ2-7	NA	NA	TRBV20-1	CSARAPTDHDEQYF	TGCAGTGCTAGAGCCCCCACAGACCACGACGAGCAGTACTTC
TRBJ2-7	NA	NA	TRBV20-1	CSAPLREQYF	TGCAGTGCCCCCCTGCGGGAGCAGTACTTC
TRBJ2-7	TRBD2	few	TRBV5-1	CASSLVREDPYEQYF	TGCGCCAGCAGCTTGGTACGGGAGGATCCCTACGAGCAGTACTTC
TRBJ2-1	NA	few	TRBV6-5	CASRSGTGLNEQFF	TGTGCCAGCAGATCCGGGACCGGGCTCAATGAGCAGTTCTTC
TRBJ2-2	NA	NA	TRBV12-3/TRBV12-4	CASSLLKSGELFF	TGTGCCAGCAGTTTGTTAAAATCCGGGGAGCTGTTTTTT
TRBJ1-2	NA	many	TRBV5-1	CASSLADRNYGYTF	TGCGCCAGCAGCTTGGCGGACCGCAACTATGGCTACACCTTC
TRBJ2-5	NA	few	TRBV9	CASSPSRASQETQYF	TGTGCCAGCAGCCCCTCGAGGGCTAGCCAAGAGACCCAGTACTTC
TRBJ2-5	NA	NA	TRBV24-1	CATSDPRDTMETQYF	TGTGCCACCAGTGATCCCCGGGACACCATGGAGACCCAGTACTTC
TRBJ2-1	NA	NA	TRBV5-1	CASSTGTARDEQFF	TGCGCCAGCTCAACCGGGACGGCAAGAGATGAGCAGTTCTTC
TRBJ2-5	TRBD1	NA	TRBV29-1	CSGIRDRGTETQYF	TGCAGCGGGATCCGGGACAGGGGAACGGAGACCCAGTACTTC
TRBJ2-5	NA	many	TRBV20-1	CSARDPTRRKTQYF	TGCAGTGCTAGAGATCCTACTAGGAGGAAGACCCAGTACTTC
TRBJ2-6	TRBD2	NA	TRBV6-6	CASSSVAGASGANVLTF	TGTGCCAGCAGTTCAGTAGCGGGGGCCTCTGGGGCCAACGTCCTGACTTTC
TRBJ1-2	NA	few	TRBV4-3	CASSQAVHYGYTF	TGCGCCAGCAGCCAAGCAGTCCACTATGGCTACACCTTC
TRBJ2-1	TRBD1	NA	TRBV12-3/TRBV12-4	CASTAIDRDGEQFF	TGTGCCAGCACCGCAATTGACAGGGACGGTGAGCAGTTCTTC
TRBJ1-2	NA	NA	TRBV7-2	CASSPTVNGYTF	TGTGCCAGCAGCCCGACAGTTAATGGCTACACCTTC
TRBJ1-4	NA	few	TRBV29-1	CSVDQGRGEKLFF	TGCAGCGTCGATCAGGGGAGAGGTGAAAAACTGTTTTTT
TRBJ2-2	TRBD2	NA	TRBV7-7	CASSPRGLTGELFF	TGTGCTAGCAGCCCGCGGGGGTTAACCGGGGAGCTGTTTTTT
TRBJ1-2	TRBD1	NA	TRBV20-1	CSASRQGVYTF	TGCAGTGCTAGCCGACAGGGGGTCTACACCTTC
TRBJ2-7	TRBD2	NA	TRBV7-9	CASSFPLTSGRGQYF	TGTGCCAGCAGTTTCCCGCTGACTAGCGGGAGGGGGCAGTACTTC
TRBJ2-7	TRBD1	NA	TRBV25-1	CASSAWDSQYF	TGTGCCAGCAGTGCCTGGGACAGCCAGTACTTC
TRBJ2-6	NA	few	TRBV15	CATSQGMGANVLIF	TGTGCCACCAGTCAGGGGATGGGGGCCAACGTCCTGATTTTC
TRBJ2-1	NA	NA	TRBV7-9	CASSSILGGTDQFF	TGTGCCAGCAGCTCGATCCTTGGCGGGACGGATCAGTTCTTC
TRBJ2-7	TRBD1	few	TRBV5-1	CASSWGDRGSYEQYF	TGCGCCAGCAGCTGGGGGGACAGGGGGAGTTACGAGCAGTACTTC
TRBJ2-1	TRBD2	NA	TRBV24-1	CATSDPLLAGDYNEQFF	TGTGCCACCAGTGATCCGTTACTAGCGGGGGACTACAATGAGCAGTTCTTC
TRBJ2-3	NA	few	TRBV7-9	CASSFRTKGNTQYF	TGTGCCAGCAGCTTTCGGACCAAGGGCAATACGCAGTATTTT
TRBJ2-5	TRBD2	NA	TRBV10-3	CAIRRAGGRGETQYF	TGTGCCATCCGACGAGCGGGAGGCCGAGGAGAGACCCAGTACTTC
TRBJ2-1	NA	NA	TRBV11-2	CASSPDWAGPYNEQFF	TGTGCCAGCAGCCCAGATTGGGCGGGTCCCTACAATGAGCAGTTCTTC
TRBJ2-7	NA	few	TRBV11-2	CASSPRGFLPEEQYF	TGTGCCAGCAGCCCTCGGGGCTTCCTCCCGGAAGAGCAGTACTTC
TRBJ2-3	TRBD2	NA	TRBV20-1	CRAGTSYRSDTQYF	TGCAGGGCGGGGACTAGCTATAGGTCAGATACGCAGTATTTT
TRBJ2-1	NA	few	TRBV5-1	CASSPIMVGNEQFF	TGCGCCAGCAGCCCGATTATGGTGGGCAATGAGCAGTTCTTC
TRBJ2-1	TRBD2	NA	TRBV4-1	CASSQDRSGIGQFF	TGCGCCAGCAGCCAAGACCGTAGCGGGATCGGGCAGTTCTTC